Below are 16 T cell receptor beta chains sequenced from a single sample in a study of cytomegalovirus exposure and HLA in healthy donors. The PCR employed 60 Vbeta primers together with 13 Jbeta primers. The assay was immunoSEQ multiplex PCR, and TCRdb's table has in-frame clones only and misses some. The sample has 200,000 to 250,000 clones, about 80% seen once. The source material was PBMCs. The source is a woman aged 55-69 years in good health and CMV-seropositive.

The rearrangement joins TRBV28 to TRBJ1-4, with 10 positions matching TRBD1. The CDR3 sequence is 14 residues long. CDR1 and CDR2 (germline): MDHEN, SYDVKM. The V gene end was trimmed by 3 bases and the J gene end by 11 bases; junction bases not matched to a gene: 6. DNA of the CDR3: TGTGCCAGCAGTTTCCGGGACAGGGGTGGGAAACTGTTTTTT. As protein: CASSFRDRGGKLFF.

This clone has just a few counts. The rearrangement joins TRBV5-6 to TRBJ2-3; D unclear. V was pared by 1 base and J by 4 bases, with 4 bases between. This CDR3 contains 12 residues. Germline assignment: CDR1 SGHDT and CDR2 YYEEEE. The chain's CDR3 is CASSLLADTQYF. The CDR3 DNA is TGTGCCAGCAGCTTGCTAGCAGATACGCAGTATTTT.

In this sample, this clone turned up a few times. The CDR3 nucleotides read TGTGCCAGCAGCGGCCGGACAGGGAGGCGGGAAAAACTGTTTTTT. Protein sequence: CASSGRTGRREKLFF. This sequence joins TRBV9 and TRBJ1-4; 8 nucleotides match TRBD1. The V gene's germline CDR1 is SGDLS and CDR2 YYNGEE. V was pared by 3 bases and J by 8 bases, with 9 bases of the junction left unmatched. The CDR3 length is 15 residues.

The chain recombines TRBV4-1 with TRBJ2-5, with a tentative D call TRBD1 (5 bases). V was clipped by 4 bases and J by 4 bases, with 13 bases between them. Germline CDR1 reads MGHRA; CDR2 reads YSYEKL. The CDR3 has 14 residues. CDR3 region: CASSPHARGETQYF. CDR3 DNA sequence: TGCGCCAGCAGCCCCCACGCTAGGGGAGAGACCCAGTACTTC.

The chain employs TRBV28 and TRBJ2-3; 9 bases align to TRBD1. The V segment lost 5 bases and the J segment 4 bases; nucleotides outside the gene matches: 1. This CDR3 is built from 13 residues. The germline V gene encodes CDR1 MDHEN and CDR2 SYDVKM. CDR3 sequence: CASSRTGADTQYF. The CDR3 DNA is TGTGCCAGCAGTCGGACAGGGGCAGATACGCAGTATTTT.

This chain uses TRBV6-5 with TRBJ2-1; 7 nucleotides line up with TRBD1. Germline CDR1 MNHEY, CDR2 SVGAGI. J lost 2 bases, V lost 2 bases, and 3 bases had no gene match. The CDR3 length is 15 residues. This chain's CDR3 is CASSYDGTAYNEQFF. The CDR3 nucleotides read TGTGCCAGCAGTTACGACGGGACAGCCTACAATGAGCAGTTCTTC.

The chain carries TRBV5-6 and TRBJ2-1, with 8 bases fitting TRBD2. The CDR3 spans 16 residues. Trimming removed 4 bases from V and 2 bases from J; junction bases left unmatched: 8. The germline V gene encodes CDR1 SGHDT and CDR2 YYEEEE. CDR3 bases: TGTGCCAGCAGCCCTTTCGGGGGGGCGCCCTACAATGAGCAGTTCTTC. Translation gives CASSPFGGAPYNEQFF.

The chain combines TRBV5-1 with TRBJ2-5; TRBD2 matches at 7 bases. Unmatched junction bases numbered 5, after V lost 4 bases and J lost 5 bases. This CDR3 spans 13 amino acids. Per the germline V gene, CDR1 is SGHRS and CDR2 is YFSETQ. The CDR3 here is CASSREGRETQYF. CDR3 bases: TGCGCCAGCAGCAGGGAGGGCCGGGAGACCCAGTACTTC.

The CDR3 DNA reads as TGTGCCAGCATCGACAGGGGTTCTAATGAAAAACTGTTTTTT. Its protein product is CASIDRGSNEKLFF. The chain carries TRBV28 and TRBJ1-4; 8 bases match TRBD1. After removal of 7 bases from V and 3 bases from J, the junction contained 4 bases not matched to a gene. The CDR3 has 14 residues. CDR1 and CDR2 from the germline V gene are MDHEN and SYDVKM.

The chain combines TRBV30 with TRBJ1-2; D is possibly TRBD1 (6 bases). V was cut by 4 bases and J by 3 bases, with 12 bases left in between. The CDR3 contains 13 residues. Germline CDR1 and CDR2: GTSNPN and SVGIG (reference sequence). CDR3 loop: CAWKPGDYYGYTF. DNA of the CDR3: TGTGCCTGGAAGCCAGGGGATTACTATGGCTACACCTTC.

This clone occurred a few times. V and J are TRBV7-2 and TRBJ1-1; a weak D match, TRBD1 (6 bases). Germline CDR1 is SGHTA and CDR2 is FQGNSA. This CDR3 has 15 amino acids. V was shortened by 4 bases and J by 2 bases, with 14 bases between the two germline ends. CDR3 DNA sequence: TGTGCCAGCAGCTACGCGGGGGCGGCAAACACTGAAGCTTTCTTT. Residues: CASSYAGAANTEAFF.

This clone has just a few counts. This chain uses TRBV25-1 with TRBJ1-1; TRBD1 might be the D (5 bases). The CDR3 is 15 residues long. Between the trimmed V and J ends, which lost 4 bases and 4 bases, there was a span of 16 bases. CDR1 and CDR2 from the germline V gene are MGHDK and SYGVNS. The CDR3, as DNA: TGTGCCAGCAGTGCCTCAGGGCCCTTGGGCACTGAAGCTTTCTTT. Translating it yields CASSASGPLGTEAFF. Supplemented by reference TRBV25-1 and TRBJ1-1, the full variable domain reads EADIYQTPRYLVIGTGKKITLECSQTMGHDKMYWYQQDPGMELHLIHYSYGVNSTEKGDLSSESTVSRIRTEHFPLTLESARPSHTSQYLCASSASGPLGTEAFFGQGTRLTVV.

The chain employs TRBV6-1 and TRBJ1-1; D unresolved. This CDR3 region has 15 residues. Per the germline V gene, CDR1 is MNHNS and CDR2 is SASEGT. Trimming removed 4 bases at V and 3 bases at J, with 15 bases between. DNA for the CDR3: TGTGCCAGCAGTGTCACGGCAAACGGGGACACTGAAGCTTTCTTT. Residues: CASSVTANGDTEAFF.

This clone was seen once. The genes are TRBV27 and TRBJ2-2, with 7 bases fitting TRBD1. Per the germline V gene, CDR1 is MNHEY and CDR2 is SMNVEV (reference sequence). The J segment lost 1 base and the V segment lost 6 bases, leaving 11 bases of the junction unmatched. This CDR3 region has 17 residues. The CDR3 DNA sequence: TGTGCCAGCAGCCGCAGAGCAGGGGGACAGAACACCGGGGAGCTGTTTTTT. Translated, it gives CASSRRAGGQNTGELFF.

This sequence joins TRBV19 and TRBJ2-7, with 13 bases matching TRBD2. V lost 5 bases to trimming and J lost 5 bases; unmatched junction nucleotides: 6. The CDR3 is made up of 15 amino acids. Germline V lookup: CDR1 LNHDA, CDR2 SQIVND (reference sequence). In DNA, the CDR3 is TGTGCCAGTAGTCAACTAGCGGGAGGGCCCCACGAGCAGTACTTC. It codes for CASSQLAGGPHEQYF.

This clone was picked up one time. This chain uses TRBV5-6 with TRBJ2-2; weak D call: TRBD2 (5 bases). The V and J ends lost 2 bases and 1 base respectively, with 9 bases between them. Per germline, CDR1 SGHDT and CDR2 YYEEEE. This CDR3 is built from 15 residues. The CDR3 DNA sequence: TGTGCCAGCAGCTTCCTCGGACTGAACACCGGGGAGCTGTTTTTT. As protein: CASSFLGLNTGELFF.